The 2 T cell receptor beta chains below come from one sample, sequenced in a study of T cells in Graves' hyperthyroidism and ophthalmopathy. Amplification targeted TCR beta CDR3 regions from RNA transcripts. The HTBI primer set was used in a first-round RT-PCR of the TCR CDR3. MiXCR, applied by TCRdb to the multiplex PCR reads, yields one record per CDR3 protein. Of about 300,000 distinct CDR3 sequences listed, 15% to 20% are singletons. Sequencing input: blood. The receptors were gathered from a man in his fifties with Graves' ophthalmopathy.

This clonotype was recorded many times. CDR3 coding DNA: TGTGCCAGCAGAGCGTACCCCAGGGACTTAAACTACGAGCAGTACTTC. Translation gives CASRAYPRDLNYEQYF. V gene TRBV28 combines with J gene TRBJ2-7; D is perhaps TRBD2 (6 bases). Per the germline V gene, CDR1 is MDHEN and CDR2 is SYDVKM. The CDR3 sequence is 16 residues long. Trimming stripped 6 bases from V and 3 bases from J, with 21 bases between.

This chain connects TRBV24-1 to TRBJ2-2; TRBD1 is a possible D gene (6 bases). Germline V gives CDR1 KGHDR, CDR2 SFDVKD. Trimming cost V 6 bases and J 4 bases, with 17 bases left between them. CDR3 size: 16 residues. CDR3 nucleotide sequence: TGTGCCACCAGTAGATCACAGGGATGGGGCACCGGGGAGCTGTTTTTT. Its translation: CATSRSQGWGTGELFF.